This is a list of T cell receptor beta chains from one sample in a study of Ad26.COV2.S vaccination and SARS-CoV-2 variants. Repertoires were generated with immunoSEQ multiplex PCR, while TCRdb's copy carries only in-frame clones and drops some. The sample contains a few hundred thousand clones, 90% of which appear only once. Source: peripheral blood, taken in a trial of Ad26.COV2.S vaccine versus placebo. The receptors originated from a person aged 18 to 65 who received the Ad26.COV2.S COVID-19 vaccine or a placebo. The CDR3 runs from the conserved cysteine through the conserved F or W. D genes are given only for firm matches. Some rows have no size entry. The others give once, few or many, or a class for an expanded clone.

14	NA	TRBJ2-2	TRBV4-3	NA	TGCGCCAGCAGCCACTCAGCTCACACCGGGGAGCTGTTTTTT	CASSHSAHTGELFF
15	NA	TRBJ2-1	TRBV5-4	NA	TGTGCCAGCAGCCCCCAGAGGGACATCTACAATGAGCAGTTCTTC	CASSPQRDIYNEQFF
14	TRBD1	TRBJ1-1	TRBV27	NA	TGTGCCAGCACCCGAACGGGGACAGGGGGCGTAGCTTTCTTT	CASTRTGTGGVAFF
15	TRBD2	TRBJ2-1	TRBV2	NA	TGTGCCAGCAGTGGAGGGAGGGTAACCTACAATGAGCAGTTCTTC	CASSGGRVTYNEQFF
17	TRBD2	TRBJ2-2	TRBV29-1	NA	TGCAGCGTTACCCGGGGGGGGGCAATTTCGAACACCGGGGAGCTGTTTTTT	CSVTRGGAISNTGELFF
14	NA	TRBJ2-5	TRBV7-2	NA	TGTGCCAGCAGTCTTATGTCTGGGACAGAGACCCAGTACTTC	CASSLMSGTETQYF
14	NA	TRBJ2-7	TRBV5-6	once	TGTGCCAGCAGCTTGCTGACGAGGGCATACGAGCAGTACTTC	CASSLLTRAYEQYF
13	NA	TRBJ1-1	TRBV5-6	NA	TGTGCCAGCAGCTTGGTGGCTAACACTGAAGCTTTCTTT	CASSLVANTEAFF
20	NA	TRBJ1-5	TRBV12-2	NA	TGTGCAAGTCGCTACTCAAAAAGTCCGGGACAGGACCATAGCAATCAGCCCCAGCATTTT	CASRYSKSPGQDHSNQPQHF
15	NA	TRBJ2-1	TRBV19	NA	TGTGCCAGTAGTAAGGGCAGGGTTCTCTACAATGAGCAGTTCTTC	CASSKGRVLYNEQFF
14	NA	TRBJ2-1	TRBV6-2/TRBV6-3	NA	TGTGCCAGCAGTTACGGAGGAATATACAATGAGCAGTTCTTC	CASSYGGIYNEQFF
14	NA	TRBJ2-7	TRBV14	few	TGTGCCAGCAGCCGAGAGGGGTCGTACTACGAGCAGTACTTC	CASSREGSYYEQYF
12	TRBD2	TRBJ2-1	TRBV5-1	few	TGCGCCAGCAGATCTACTAGCGGGGAGCAGTTCTTC	CASRSTSGEQFF
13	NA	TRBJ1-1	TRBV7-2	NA	TGTGCCAGCAGCTTATCGAGGGGCACTGAAGCTTTCTTT	CASSLSRGTEAFF